This record looks at one T cell receptor (beta chain) sequence and its context. The authors reverse transcribed about 0.5 to 1 ug RNA with random hexamers. Each CDR3 protein gets one entry after TCRdb re-called the immunoSEQ multiplex PCR reads with MiXCR. Of 300,000 to 350,000 distinct CDR3 sequences listed, 90% to 95% are singletons. The sample originates from a study of CD8 T cells in Susac syndrome. The CDR3 extends over 12 amino acids. The germline gives CDR1 DFQATT, CDR2 SNEGSKA (reference sequence). Between the trimmed V and J ends, which lost 5 bases and 5 bases, there was a span of 11 bases. In blood CD8+ and CD4+ T cells, TCR beta underwent sequencing. Negative isolation was applied to CD8+ and CD4+ T cells, and FACS enrichment was applied to TEMRA cells.

This receptor was obtained from a human donor with multiple sclerosis. The sequencing input was CD4+ T cells from PBMCs. The rearrangement joins TRBV20-1 to TRBJ2-3; D is ambiguous. CDR3 sequence reads: CSAEPGGDTQYF. The CDR3 coding sequence is TGCAGTGCTGAGCCGGGTGGAGATACGCAGTATTTT.